The present TCR beta chain was sequenced within a study of long-term antiretroviral therapy in people with HIV. The assay, immunoSEQ v3.0, was run at survey level. Sequencing used immunoSEQ multiplex PCR; TCRdb keeps in-frame clones, though not all of them. The data hold over 25,000 clones, with over 80% observed a single time. V was clipped by 2 bases and J by 10 bases, with 18 bases between them. CDR1 and CDR2 (germline): SGHAT, FQNNGV. The CDR3 is made up of 16 amino acids. This clone has only one observation. The sequencing here drew on unsorted PBMCs, taken roughly 2.7 years after starting antiretroviral therapy. V and J are TRBV11-2 and TRBJ1-6; D perhaps matches TRBD1 (6 bases). The receptor comes from a man aged 30-40 years with HIV. The chain's CDR3 is CASSLKGGGGGSPLHF. Written as DNA, the CDR3 is TGTGCCAGCAGCTTAAAGGGGGGCGGCGGGGGATCACCCCTCCACTTT.